This entry lists 21 T cell receptor beta chains sequenced from one sample in a study of siplizumab effects on memory and regulatory T cells. Profiled with immunoSEQ multiplex PCR; TCRdb holds only in-frame clones, not every one. This sample has 110,000 or so clones; 92% occur once, and the top ten carry more than 0.65%. The sequenced sample consisted of Tregs sorted from blood. These receptors were collected from a human donor in good health.

The genes are TRBV19 and TRBJ2-1, with 7 bases that match TRBD2. CDR3 length equals 15 residues. V gave up 5 bases and J gave up 7 bases; unmatched junction bases: 11. Germline lookup yields CDR1 LNHDA and CDR2 SQIVND (reference sequence). The CDR3 here is CASSVTGGGWNEQFF. The CDR3 nucleotides read TGTGCCAGTAGTGTCACGGGGGGAGGCTGGAATGAGCAGTTCTTC.

The rearrangement uses TRBV6-1 and TRBJ1-2, with D perhaps TRBD1 (6 bases). The CDR3 spans 13 residues. V was pared by 8 bases and J by 2 bases, with 12 bases between. Germline V gene data show CDR1 as MNHNS and CDR2 as SASEGT. The chain's CDR3 is CASGRTGNYGYTF. The CDR3 DNA is TGTGCCAGCGGTAGAACAGGGAACTATGGCTACACCTTC.

The chain employs TRBV6-5 and TRBJ1-1, with a possible D match to TRBD1 (5 bases). V lost 0 bases and J lost 1, with 12 bases in between. The CDR3 runs to 16 residues. Germline CDR1 and CDR2: MNHEY and SVGAGI. CDR3 sequence (DNA): TGTGCCAGCAGTTACTCTTACTGGGGCTCGAACACTGAAGCTTTCTTT. Translation: CASSYSYWGSNTEAFF.

This chain uses TRBV11-3 with TRBJ2-1; perhaps TRBD1 as D (7 bases). The CDR3 extends over 13 amino acids. Trimming shortened V by 4 bases and J by 6 bases, and 10 bases separated the two germline ends. The germline V gene encodes CDR1 SGHNT and CDR2 YENEEA. The DNA of the CDR3 is TGTGCCAGCAGCTCCCAGGGGGGCAATGAGCAGTTCTTC. Translated: CASSSQGGNEQFF.

The chain links TRBV6-6 to TRBJ1-1; a weak D match, TRBD1 (5 bases). Between the trimmed V and J ends, which lost 0 bases and 8 bases, there was a span of 16 bases. This CDR3 has 15 amino acids. CDR1 and CDR2 from the germline V gene are MNHNY and SVGAGI (reference sequence). The CDR3 sequence: CASSYSGGKRDEAFF. Here the CDR3 DNA reads TGTGCCAGCAGTTACTCGGGAGGGAAACGGGACGAAGCTTTCTTT.

The chain recombines TRBV30 with TRBJ1-1; D might be TRBD1 (5 bases). CDR3 length: 14 amino acids. Trimming pared 0 bases from V and 2 bases from J, leaving 10 bases between. Germline assignment: CDR1 GTSNPN and CDR2 SVGIG (reference sequence). The CDR3 region is CAWSVQQGNTEAFF. The CDR3, as DNA: TGTGCCTGGAGTGTACAGCAGGGCAACACTGAAGCTTTCTTT.

This rearrangement joins TRBV5-1 to TRBJ2-1; D gene ambiguous. With 3 bases removed from V and 6 bases from J, the gap between germline ends came to 16 bases. Germline V lookup: CDR1 SGHRS, CDR2 YFSETQ. This CDR3 is 15 amino acids long. CDR3 coding DNA: TGCGCCAGCAGCTCCTCCCGGTGGGGTTTCAATGAGCAGTTCTTC. Amino acids: CASSSSRWGFNEQFF.

The chain uses TRBV6-1 and TRBJ2-3; 7 bases line up with TRBD1. V shed 4 bases and J 1 base; nucleotides not matched to a gene: 2. The CDR3 runs 14 residues. Germline V lookup: CDR1 MNHNS, CDR2 SASEGT. Written as DNA, the CDR3 is TGTGCCAGCAGTGCGGACAGGCGCACAGATACGCAGTATTTT. It codes for CASSADRRTDTQYF.

The rearrangement joins TRBV7-8 to TRBJ1-2; D unclear. The CDR3 covers 14 residues. The germline CDR1 and CDR2 sequences are SGHVS and FQNEAQ. The V and J ends lost 1 base and 7 bases respectively, with 13 bases between them. The CDR3 here is CASSLERQSGGYTF. CDR3 in DNA: TGTGCCAGCAGCTTAGAGCGGCAGTCGGGTGGCTACACCTTC.

This clone was recorded a few times. The V and J genes are TRBV28 and TRBJ2-1; 9 bases fit TRBD2. The CDR3 sequence is 16 residues long. Germline CDR1 and CDR2: MDHEN and SYDVKM. J was trimmed by 2 bases and V by 5 bases; bases with no gene match: 7. The CDR3 DNA follows: TGTGCCAGCAGTCCGCACTCTAGCGGGACCTACAATGAGCAGTTCTTC. It codes for CASSPHSSGTYNEQFF.

This chain links TRBV18 with TRBJ2-1; D not certain. This CDR3 is built from 11 residues. CDR1 is KGHSH, CDR2 LQKENI, per germline. Trimming removed 3 bases from V and 5 bases from J, with 2 bases in between. The CDR3 sequence is CASSPNNEQFF. The CDR3 DNA sequence: TGTGCCAGCTCACCCAACAATGAGCAGTTCTTC.

This clone was counted a single time. CDR3 DNA: TGTGCCAGCAAAAAGGGGGGAAACTATGGCTACACCTTC. This sequence encodes CASKKGGNYGYTF. V usage is TRBV6-5 and J usage is TRBJ1-2; D is perhaps TRBD1 (6 bases). The CDR3 has 13 residues. Between the trimmed V and J ends, which lost 7 bases and 2 bases, there was a span of 11 bases. CDR1 and CDR2 (germline): MNHEY, SVGAGI.

The V call is TRBV29-1, the J call TRBJ2-2; D uncertain. This CDR3 spans 13 amino acids. Germline V gene sequence: CDR1 SQVTM, CDR2 ANQGSEA. V lost 4 bases and J 1 base, leaving 7 bases between the germline ends. This CDR3 reads CSVGRLNTGELFF. The CDR3 DNA reads as TGCAGCGTTGGTCGGTTGAACACCGGGGAGCTGTTTTTT.

The chain has TRBV11-1 and TRBJ1-4; 9 nucleotides line up with TRBD1. CDR3 size: 12 residues. Germline CDR1 reads SGHAT; CDR2 reads FQDESV (reference sequence). The V gene end was trimmed by 8 bases and the J gene end by 8 bases; junction bases not matched to a gene: 3. The CDR3 DNA reads as TGTGCCAGCGCGGGACAGGGCGAAAAACTGTTTTTT. Translated: CASAGQGEKLFF.

V usage is TRBV6-1 and J usage is TRBJ1-5; D ambiguous. The CDR3 is 15 amino acids. Germline lookup yields CDR1 MNHNS and CDR2 SASEGT. V lost 4 bases, J lost 2 bases, and 12 bases lay in between. The CDR3 protein is CASSGGHGGNQPQHF. Written as DNA, the CDR3 is TGTGCCAGCAGTGGAGGCCACGGGGGCAATCAGCCCCAGCATTTT.

To note about this clone: Distinct nucleotide sequences in the sample also encode this CDR3. The chain uses TRBV5-1 and TRBJ1-5; 7 nucleotides line up with TRBD1. Germline lookup yields CDR1 SGHRS and CDR2 YFSETQ. CDR3 length: 15 amino acids. Unmatched junction bases numbered 2, after V lost 0 bases and J lost 2 bases. The CDR3 loop reads CASSLGTGGNQPQHF. The CDR3 bases are TGCGCCAGCAGCTTGGGGACAGGCGGCAATCAGCCCCAGCATTTT.

The V gene is TRBV19, the J gene TRBJ2-5, with D maybe TRBD1 (5 bases). Per germline, CDR1 LNHDA and CDR2 SQIVND (reference sequence). V lost 4 bases, J lost 3 bases, and 12 bases lay in between. This CDR3 contains 14 residues. CDR3 loop: CASSTIGREETQYF. The DNA for the CDR3 is TGTGCCAGTAGTACGATCGGCAGGGAAGAGACCCAGTACTTC.

This clone has just a few counts. This sequence joins TRBV18 and TRBJ2-2; D unresolved. This CDR3 region has 16 residues. The germline V gene encodes CDR1 KGHSH and CDR2 LQKENI. The ends were cut back, 8 bases at V and 2 bases at J, with 18 bases in the middle. The CDR3 protein is CASLASLGSNTGELFF. CDR3 bases: TGTGCCAGCCTGGCATCGCTGGGCTCAAACACCGGGGAGCTGTTTTTT.

The V call is TRBV7-9, the J call TRBJ2-5; D uncertain. In germline, CDR1 is SEHNR, CDR2 FQNEAQ (reference sequence). The V gene lost 6 bases and the J gene lost 3 bases, with 8 bases spanning the gap. The CDR3 runs to 12 residues. CDR3 sequence reads: CASRDPEETQYF. The CDR3 nucleotides are TGTGCCAGCAGGGATCCTGAAGAGACCCAGTACTTC.

This chain uses TRBV6-1 with TRBJ2-7; no firm D call. The CDR3 consists of 12 residues. The V end was cut by 6 bases, the J end by 0 bases, with 6 bases between. The germline V gene encodes CDR1 MNHNS and CDR2 SASEGT. CDR3 bases: TGTGCCAGCAGCCGGAGCTCCTACGAGCAGTACTTC. Its protein product is CASSRSSYEQYF.

The rearrangement joins TRBV7-9 to TRBJ1-1; no definite D call. CDR3 length: 13 residues. V was trimmed by 6 bases and J by 4 bases, leaving 12 bases between them. CDR1 and CDR2 from the germline V gene are SEHNR and FQNEAQ (reference sequence). The CDR3, as DNA: TGTGCCAGCAGTCTGTATTCGAGCACTGAAGCTTTCTTT. Translation: CASSLYSSTEAFF.